A selection of T cell receptor beta chains follows, all from one sample in a study of molecular identifiers for immune sequencing clone quantification. Each CDR3 protein gets one entry after TCRdb re-called the PCR reads with MiXCR. The data show nearly 650,000 distinct CDR3 sequences, around 25% seen once. What was sequenced was naive CD8+ T cells from blood, with Jurkat cell RNA spiked in. All receptors derive from a human donor in good health. Some libraries in this study had Jurkat cell RNA spiked in. Each CDR3 is given with its conserved first and last residue. A D gene is named only where the DNA matches it firmly. Rows may omit the clone size; those that give it use once, few, many or a size class.

V gene: TRBV6-1; J gene: TRBJ2-1; D gene: TRBD1; clone size: .; CDR3 length: 16; CDR3 protein: CASSEALTGGWNEQFF; CDR3 DNA: TGTGCCAGCAGTGAAGCGTTAACAGGGGGGTGGAATGAGCAGTTCTTC
V gene: TRBV12-3/TRBV12-4; J gene: TRBJ2-5; D gene: TRBD1; clone size: many; CDR3 length: 14; CDR3 protein: CASSLWTGQETQYF; CDR3 DNA: TGTGCCAGCAGTTTATGGACAGGACAAGAGACCCAGTACTTC
V gene: TRBV6-1; J gene: TRBJ1-5; D gene: .; clone size: few; CDR3 length: 15; CDR3 protein: CASSEASDSNQPQHF; CDR3 DNA: TGTGCCAGCAGTGAAGCGTCCGATAGCAATCAGCCCCAGCATTTT
V gene: TRBV9; J gene: TRBJ1-1; D gene: .; clone size: many; CDR3 length: 12; CDR3 protein: CASSGGEPEAFF; CDR3 DNA: TGTGCCAGCAGCGGGGGGGAGCCTGAAGCTTTCTTT
V gene: TRBV3-2; J gene: TRBJ2-3; D gene: .; clone size: .; CDR3 length: 19; CDR3 protein: CASSQEDKPPRGSTDTQYF; CDR3 DNA: TGTGCCAGCAGCCAAGAAGATAAACCGCCGCGGGGGAGCACAGATACGCAGTATTTC
V gene: TRBV12-3/TRBV12-4; J gene: TRBJ1-2; D gene: TRBD1; clone size: few; CDR3 length: 13; CDR3 protein: CASSWDSTRGYTF; CDR3 DNA: TGTGCCAGCAGTTGGGACAGCACTAGGGGCTACACCTTC
V gene: TRBV29-1; J gene: TRBJ2-7; D gene: .; clone size: .; CDR3 length: 13; CDR3 protein: CSVGTDLSYEQYF; CDR3 DNA: TGCAGCGTTGGGACGGATCTCTCCTACGAGCAGTACTTC
V gene: TRBV7-9; J gene: TRBJ1-1; D gene: .; clone size: many; CDR3 length: 11; CDR3 protein: CASSFEGVAFF; CDR3 DNA: TGTGCCAGCAGCTTTGAAGGAGTGGCTTTCTTT
V gene: TRBV20-1; J gene: TRBJ2-2; D gene: TRBD2; clone size: .; CDR3 length: 16; CDR3 protein: CSARVFGSGAPGELFF; CDR3 DNA: TGCAGTGCTAGAGTATTCGGTAGCGGGGCCCCCGGGGAGCTGTTTTTT
V gene: TRBV7-9; J gene: TRBJ1-5; D gene: .; clone size: many; CDR3 length: 14; CDR3 protein: CASSLGRGNQPQHF; CDR3 DNA: TGTGCCAGCAGCTTGGGACGGGGCAATCAGCCCCAGCATTTT
V gene: TRBV2; J gene: TRBJ2-5; D gene: TRBD2; clone size: many; CDR3 length: 14; CDR3 protein: CASRSGRTQETQYF; CDR3 DNA: TGTGCCAGCAGGAGCGGGAGGACCCAAGAGACCCAGTACTTC
V gene: TRBV5-1; J gene: TRBJ2-3; D gene: TRBD2; clone size: many; CDR3 length: 15; CDR3 protein: CASSSWTSDTDTQYF; CDR3 DNA: TGCGCCAGCAGCTCCTGGACTAGCGACACAGATACGCAGTATTTT
V gene: TRBV6-2/TRBV6-3; J gene: TRBJ1-1; D gene: .; clone size: .; CDR3 length: 15; CDR3 protein: CASSTSGLQNTEAFF; CDR3 DNA: TGTGCCAGCAGTACCTCCGGGCTCCAGAACACTGAAGCTTTCTTT
V gene: TRBV9; J gene: TRBJ1-4; D gene: .; clone size: few; CDR3 length: 14; CDR3 protein: CASNRDWTNEKLFF; CDR3 DNA: TGTGCCAGCAATCGGGACTGGACAAATGAAAAACTGTTTTTT
V gene: TRBV6-1; J gene: TRBJ2-3; D gene: .; clone size: .; CDR3 length: 12; CDR3 protein: CASNEGSDTQYF; CDR3 DNA: TGTGCCAGCAATGAAGGGTCGGATACGCAGTATTTT
V gene: TRBV7-9; J gene: TRBJ2-3; D gene: TRBD2; clone size: .; CDR3 length: 17; CDR3 protein: CASSPMASGGSTDTQYF; CDR3 DNA: TGTGCCAGCAGCCCCATGGCTAGCGGGGGGAGCACAGATACGCAGTATTTT
V gene: TRBV19; J gene: TRBJ2-7; D gene: .; clone size: few; CDR3 length: 14; CDR3 protein: CASGSDGSSYEQYF; CDR3 DNA: TGTGCCAGCGGTAGCGATGGGAGCTCCTACGAGCAGTACTTC
V gene: TRBV19; J gene: TRBJ2-5; D gene: TRBD1; clone size: few; CDR3 length: 17; CDR3 protein: CASSSLPRQGAQETQYF; CDR3 DNA: TGTGCCAGTAGTTCACTCCCTAGACAGGGGGCACAAGAGACCCAGTACTTC
V gene: TRBV24-1; J gene: TRBJ2-1; D gene: .; clone size: .; CDR3 length: 13; CDR3 protein: CATSGFRYNEQFF; CDR3 DNA: TGTGCCACCAGTGGTTTTAGGTACAATGAGCAGTTCTTC
V gene: TRBV29-1; J gene: TRBJ1-1; D gene: TRBD1; clone size: many; CDR3 length: 15; CDR3 protein: CSVEGRGSLNTEAFF; CDR3 DNA: TGCAGCGTTGAAGGCAGGGGGAGTTTGAACACTGAAGCTTTCTTT
V gene: TRBV7-9; J gene: TRBJ1-1; D gene: .; clone size: few; CDR3 length: 15; CDR3 protein: CASSPGVPGFSEAFF; CDR3 DNA: TGTGCCAGCAGCCCAGGGGTCCCTGGGTTCAGTGAAGCTTTCTTT
V gene: TRBV27; J gene: TRBJ2-3; D gene: TRBD1; clone size: .; CDR3 length: 19; CDR3 protein: CASSLSMFGTGGVLDTQYF; CDR3 DNA: TGTGCCAGCAGTTTATCTATGTTCGGGACAGGGGGCGTGCTGGATACGCAGTATTTT
V gene: TRBV3-1; J gene: TRBJ2-2; D gene: .; clone size: many; CDR3 length: 17; CDR3 protein: CASSHGPTDLYTGELFF; CDR3 DNA: TGTGCCAGCAGCCACGGCCCGACAGACTTGTACACCGGGGAGCTGTTTTTT
V gene: TRBV2; J gene: TRBJ1-1; D gene: .; clone size: few; CDR3 length: 13; CDR3 protein: CASRGGVNTEAFF; CDR3 DNA: TGTGCCAGCAGGGGGGGGGTGAACACTGAAGCTTTCTTT
V gene: TRBV28; J gene: TRBJ1-1; D gene: TRBD1; clone size: .; CDR3 length: 15; CDR3 protein: CASSPRTGSISEALF; CDR3 DNA: TGTGCCAGCAGTCCACGGACAGGGTCTATATCTGAAGCTCTCTTT
V gene: TRBV15; J gene: TRBJ2-5; D gene: .; clone size: .; CDR3 length: 15; CDR3 protein: CATSRVPDGQETQYF; CDR3 DNA: TGTGCCACCAGCAGGGTTCCGGACGGACAAGAGACCCAGTACTTC